This T cell receptor (beta chain) was sequenced for a study of T-cell memory formation after mild COVID-19. Study results and limitations: Cross-reactive memory appears to have joined, as suggested by some responding clones showing up in pre-infection memory.

The ends lost 3 bases at V and 3 bases at J; junction bases unmatched: 4. The CDR3 contains 15 residues. Per the germline V gene, CDR1 is LGHNA and CDR2 is YNFKEQ. Worth noting for this clonotype: Its antigen is still unknown.

TCRdb recomputed calls from the 5' RACE reads with MiXCR, one row per CDR3 protein. The profile shows around 470,000 distinct CDR3 sequences, around 20% of them singletons. This TCR came from an adult woman who had mild COVID-19 (a few samples of this study predate the infection). Cell type and time point are not known. The chain has TRBV4-2 and TRBJ2-1; 8 bases are a match to TRBD1. The sequenced sample was PBMCs or a T cell subset sorted from them (not recorded which). The DNA of the CDR3 is TGTGCCAGCAGCCATTATACAGGGGGCTACAATGAGCAGTTCTTC. Its protein is CASSHYTGGYNEQFF.